These 27 T cell receptor beta chains were sequenced from one sample in a study of regulatory T cells in long-lasting Graves disease. Time point defined: newly diagnosed GD, antithyroid drugs for less than 3 months. PBMC RNA was the source of the TCR library. For TCR beta, libraries came from iRepertoire HTBI primers and Arm-PCR of CDR3 regions. TCRdb called the multiplex PCR reads again in MiXCR, with one record for every CDR3 protein. In the table there are about 540,000 distinct CDR3 sequences, about 13% of which are singletons. In addition, the sample was reused for a study of T cells in Graves' hyperthyroidism and ophthalmopathy.

The sample in question was peripheral blood mononuclear cells (PBMCs), obtained at new diagnosis, from a patient treated with antithyroid drugs. These receptors were collected from a man aged 30-40 years with Graves disease.

The table lists this clonotype with many counts. The chain recombines TRBV28 with TRBJ2-3; a possible D gene is TRBD2 (6 bases). V lost 5 bases, J lost 2 bases, and 26 bases lay in between. There are 19 residues in the CDR3. From germline, CDR1 is MDHEN and CDR2 SYDVKM. This CDR3 reads CASSPQTGGTQYSTDTQYF. Here the CDR3 DNA reads TGTGCCAGCAGTCCTCAGACCGGCGGGACTCAGTATTCCACAGATACGCAGTATTTT.

This clonotype was found a few times. The chain recombines TRBV5-1 with TRBJ2-2, with D unclear. The CDR3 is 14 residues long. V was clipped by 7 bases and J by 6 bases, with 16 bases between them. Germline lookup yields CDR1 SGHRS and CDR2 YFSETQ. In nucleotides, the CDR3 is TGCGCCAGCCAAGACCTTAGGGCAGCCGGGGAGCTGTTTTTT. It specifies CASQDLRAAGELFF.

As regards this clonotype: This may be a read error: a much more frequent sequence differs by one nucleotide. The genes are TRBV20-1 and TRBJ2-3, with 7 bases matching TRBD1. This CDR3 comprises 15 residues. The germline V gene encodes CDR1 DFQATT and CDR2 SNEGSKA (reference sequence). The CDR3 DNA reads as TGCAGTGCTAGAGGGTCGGGACAGCTCGGAGATCCGCAGTATTTT. Translating gives CSARGSGQLGDPQYF.

Many counts were recorded for this clonotype. V and J are TRBV24-1 and TRBJ2-1, with D hard to call. From germline, CDR1 is KGHDR and CDR2 SFDVKD. Trimming pared 5 bases from V and 8 bases from J, leaving 15 bases between. The CDR3 spans 14 residues. DNA for the CDR3: TGTGCCACCAGTGGGGGAATAGTAGGCGATGAGCAGTTCTTC. Protein sequence: CATSGGIVGDEQFF.

The chain uses TRBV16 and TRBJ2-3, with D unclear. The germline V gene has CDR1 KGHSY and CDR2 FQNENV. The V and J ends lost 0 bases and 4 bases respectively, with 11 bases between them. The CDR3 spans 15 residues. The CDR3 region is CASSQSSKRSDTQYF. CDR3 coding DNA: TGTGCCAGCAGCCAATCTTCGAAAAGGTCAGATACGCAGTATTTT.

This clonotype has just a few counts. The gene calls are TRBV19 and TRBJ2-7; 8 bases are a match to TRBD2. The germline V gene encodes CDR1 LNHDA and CDR2 SQIVND (reference sequence). The J segment lost 3 bases and the V segment lost 7 bases, leaving 11 bases of the junction unmatched. There are 15 residues in the CDR3. The CDR3 nucleotides are TGTGCCAGTACCGAAGCGAGCGGGAGTGTCTACGAGCAGTACTTC. Residues: CASTEASGSVYEQYF.

Ten or more counts support this clonotype. The chain employs TRBV20-1 and TRBJ2-7; 8 bases line up with TRBD1. V lost 6 bases and J lost 3; bases outside the gene matches: 7. The CDR3 loop spans 13 amino acids. Germline lookup yields CDR1 DFQATT and CDR2 SNEGSKA (reference sequence). In DNA form, the CDR3 reads TGCAGTGCGACGGACAGGGAAGTCTACGAGCAGTACTTC. Encoded protein: CSATDREVYEQYF.

Turning to this clonotype: A much larger clone differs by one base, so this may be a read error. The rearrangement joins TRBV5-1 to TRBJ1-2; maybe TRBD1 (5 bases). The length of the CDR3 is 14 residues. Trimming left V 4 bases short and J 1 base short, with 11 bases between. Germline V gene sequence: CDR1 SGHRS, CDR2 YFSETQ. In nucleotides, the CDR3 is TGCGCCAGCAGCGGGAGGGGAGATAACTATGGCTACACCTTC. Protein sequence: CASSGRGDNYGYTF.

The V and J genes are TRBV5-5 and TRBJ2-3; D unresolved. Trimming took off 0 bases at V and 4 bases at J, with 9 bases between the two ends. This CDR3 region has 14 residues. The germline CDR1 and CDR2 sequences are SGHKS and YYEKEE (reference sequence). The CDR3 sequence: CASSLVSRPDTQYF. Here the CDR3 DNA reads TGTGCCAGCAGCTTGGTGTCCAGACCAGATACGCAGTATTTT.

This clonotype has ten or more counts. The V gene is TRBV6-1, the J gene TRBJ1-2; D is ambiguous. The CDR3 is 15 amino acids. Per germline, CDR1 MNHNS and CDR2 SASEGT. V was cut by 3 bases and J by 4 bases, with 15 bases left in between. CDR3 sequence reads: CASSDGVSLFYGYTF. CDR3 in DNA: TGTGCCAGCAGTGACGGAGTCTCGTTATTCTATGGCTACACCTTC.

This clonotype was detected only a few times. V is TRBV5-1 and J is TRBJ2-5; possible D gene TRBD1, 7 bases. CDR3 size: 14 residues. V lost 3 bases and J 7 bases, leaving 16 bases between the germline ends. CDR1 is SGHRS, CDR2 YFSETQ, per germline. The CDR3 DNA is TGCGCCAGCAGCTCCAGGGGGGTGGGGACGACCCAGTACTTC. It is translated as CASSSRGVGTTQYF.

This clonotype was detected ten times or more. The chain joins TRBV12-3 or TRBV12-4 to TRBJ2-3; D is unresolved. The CDR3 has 13 amino acids. With 6 bases removed from V and 3 bases from J, the gap between germline ends came to 10 bases. The chain's CDR3 is CASRDEVTDTQYF. The CDR3, as DNA: TGTGCCAGCAGAGACGAAGTAACAGATACGCAGTATTTT.

This clonotype showed up many times. This chain uses TRBV7-9 with TRBJ2-3, with 13 bases aligning to TRBD2. In germline, CDR1 is SEHNR, CDR2 FQNEAQ (reference sequence). CDR3 length: 16 residues. V shed 3 bases, J shed 5 bases, and the junction held 5 bases outside the gene matches. The CDR3 sequence is CASSFGLAGVLDTQYF. As DNA, the CDR3 is TGTGCCAGCAGCTTCGGACTAGCGGGAGTCCTAGATACGCAGTATTTT. The complete variable domain, with remaining parts taken from reference TRBV7-9 and TRBJ2-3, reads DTGVSQNPRHKITKRGQNVTFRCDPISEHNRLYWYRQTLGQGPEFLTYFQNEAQLEKSRLLSDRFSAERPKGSFSTLEIQRTEQGDSAMYLCASSFGLAGVLDTQYFGPGTRLTVL.

In its sample, this clonotype was seen many times. The chain carries TRBV24-1 and TRBJ2-5; 7 nucleotides agree with TRBD1. CDR3 length equals 16 residues. V lost 1 base and J lost 3; bases outside the gene matches: 7. The germline CDR1 and CDR2 sequences are KGHDR and SFDVKD. The CDR3 region has the DNA TGTGCCACCAGTGATTTCGCCGGGACAGTAAAAGAGACCCAGTACTTC. This sequence encodes CATSDFAGTVKETQYF.

Notes on this clonotype: This sequence may be a read error, since a much larger clone differs from it by one base. The chain links TRBV6-2 or TRBV6-3 to TRBJ2-5, with 8 nucleotides matching TRBD2. The J call is doubtful: the DNA matches TRBJ2-1 better. CDR3 length: 13 residues. Germline V gene sequence: CDR1 MNHEY, CDR2 SVGEGT. The DNA for the CDR3 is TGTGCCAGCAGGGCAGCGGGAGAAGAGACCCAGTTCTTC. Amino acids: CASRAAGEETQFF.

This clonotype was seen many times. V usage is TRBV30 and J usage is TRBJ2-2; possibly TRBD2 for D (5 bases). Germline CDR1 is GTSNPN and CDR2 is SVGIG (reference sequence). V lost 0 bases to trimming and J lost 7 bases, with 12 bases between them. The CDR3 sequence is 14 residues long. CDR3 protein: CAWSVSTSIGELFF. CDR3 in DNA: TGTGCCTGGAGTGTCTCTACTAGTATCGGGGAGCTGTTTTTT.

This clonotype was seen at least ten times. The chain uses TRBV29-1 and TRBJ2-7; TRBD2 matches at 9 bases. CDR3 length equals 14 residues. V dropped 7 bases and J dropped 0; count of bases not matched to a gene: 7. CDR1 is SQVTM, CDR2 ANQGSEA, per germline. The CDR3 DNA reads as TGCAGCGCTATAGCGGGAGATCTCTCCTACGAGCAGTACTTC. Translated: CSAIAGDLSYEQYF.

This clonotype turned up a few times. The chain uses TRBV19 and TRBJ2-1, with TRBD2 matching over 7 bases. Unmatched junction bases numbered 10, after V lost 8 bases and J lost 0 bases. The CDR3 runs 16 residues. Germline CDR1 LNHDA, CDR2 SQIVND (reference sequence). CDR3 sequence: CASSSGLSSSYNEQFF. CDR3 bases: TGTGCCAGTTCTAGCGGTCTAAGTAGCTCCTACAATGAGCAGTTCTTC.

This clonotype occurred many times. The rearrangement uses TRBV2 and TRBJ2-3, with TRBD2 identical over 10 bases. V gave up 3 bases and J gave up 3 bases; unmatched junction bases: 6. In germline, CDR1 is SNHLY, CDR2 FYNNEI. The CDR3 extends over 16 amino acids. CDR3 coding DNA: TGTGCCAGCAGTGAGGTGATAGCGGGAGGAACAGATACGCAGTATTTT. Encoded protein: CASSEVIAGGTDTQYF.

This clonotype occurred many times. The CDR3 loop is CASSIAPRRPYEQYF. The CDR3 nucleotides are TGTGCCAGTAGTATAGCCCCACGCAGACCCTACGAGCAGTACTTC. The chain has TRBV19 and TRBJ2-7; D is undetermined. The CDR3 length is 15 residues. Looked up from germline, CDR1 is LNHDA and CDR2 is SQIVND (reference sequence). V lost 1 base, J lost 2 bases, and 12 bases lay in between.

Regarding this clonotype: Relative to the germline gene, one junction end is altered; a read error may explain this. The chain couples TRBV2 to TRBJ1-1; D gene uncertain. Germline CDR1 reads SNHLY; CDR2 reads FYNNEI. The CDR3 contains 13 residues. As DNA, the CDR3 is TGTACCAGCAGCGCCCCCATGAACACTGAAGCTTTCTTT. Its translation is CTSSAPMNTEAFF.

This clonotype was seen repeatedly, ten times or more. CDR3 in DNA: TGTGCCACCAGTGAAACCCCCGACAGGGGCGAGACCCAGTACTTC. This translates into CATSETPDRGETQYF. The chain links TRBV24-1 to TRBJ2-5; 8 bases are shared with TRBD1. CDR1 and CDR2 (germline): KGHDR, SFDVKD. The CDR3 covers 15 residues. Losses at the gene ends were 4 bases for V and 5 bases for J; bases not matched to a gene: 8.

The sample holds many counts of this clonotype. This sequence joins TRBV28 and TRBJ2-7; D gene ambiguous. The germline V gene has CDR1 MDHEN and CDR2 SYDVKM. The CDR3 consists of 19 residues. The ends were cut back, 7 bases at V and 0 bases at J, with 28 bases in the middle. The CDR3 coding sequence is TGTGCCAGCACCCACGTGTTTTCAACAGTGGCAGCTAACTCCTACGAGCAGTACTTC. Its translation: CASTHVFSTVAANSYEQYF.

In this sample, this clonotype turned up many times. The chain carries TRBV20-1 and TRBJ2-7, with 11 bases lining up with TRBD1. V shed 4 bases and J 6 bases; nucleotides not matched to a gene: 5. The CDR3 loop spans 13 amino acids. Germline V gene data show CDR1 as DFQATT and CDR2 as SNEGSKA (reference sequence). CDR3 in amino acids: CSATPGQGGEQYF. CDR3 coding DNA: TGCAGTGCTACGCCGGGACAGGGGGGCGAGCAGTACTTC.

In this sample, this clonotype turned up many times. V and J are TRBV6-1 and TRBJ1-4, with D perhaps TRBD1 (5 bases). Trimming pared 6 bases from V and 0 bases from J, leaving 20 bases between. The CDR3 consists of 18 residues. Germline assignment: CDR1 MNHNS and CDR2 SASEGT. The CDR3 coding sequence is TGTGCCAGCAGCAGGTCTTTATATAAGGGGCCAACTAATGAAAAACTGTTTTTT. Its translation is CASSRSLYKGPTNEKLFF.

This clonotype was picked up many times. This chain connects TRBV12-3 or TRBV12-4 to TRBJ2-3; D ambiguous. The CDR3 sequence is 13 residues long. Trimming pared 6 bases from V and 1 base from J, leaving 8 bases between. This CDR3 is CASSPTRTDTQYF. For the CDR3, the DNA is TGTGCCAGCAGCCCGACTCGCACAGATACGCAGTATTTT.

This clonotype was found once. This chain links TRBV30 with TRBJ2-1; a weak D match, TRBD2 (6 bases). This CDR3 contains 15 residues. CDR1 is GTSNPN, CDR2 SVGIG, per germline (reference sequence). The V end lost 2 bases, the J end lost 1 base, and 12 bases lay between the germline ends. CDR3 region: CAWSSRSGSYNEQFF. Written as DNA, the CDR3 is TGTGCCTGGAGTTCCCGTAGCGGATCCTACAATGAGCAGTTCTTC. The full variable domain, its missing parts supplied by reference TRBV30 and TRBJ2-1, is SQTIHQWPATLVQPVGSPLSLECTVEGTSNPNLYWYRQAAGRGLQLLFYSVGIGQISSEVPQNLSASRPQDRQFILSSKKLLLSDSGFYLCAWSSRSGSYNEQFFGPGTRLTVL.